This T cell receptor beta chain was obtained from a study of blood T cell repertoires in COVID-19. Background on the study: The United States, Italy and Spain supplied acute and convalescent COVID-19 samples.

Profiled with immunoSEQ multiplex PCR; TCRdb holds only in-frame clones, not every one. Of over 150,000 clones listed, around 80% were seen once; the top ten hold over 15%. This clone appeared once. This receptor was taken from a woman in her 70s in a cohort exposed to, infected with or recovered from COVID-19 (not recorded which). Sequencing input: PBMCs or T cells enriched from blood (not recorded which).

The CDR3 region is CASVTGGPGELFF. The CDR3 DNA is TGTGCCAGCGTAACAGGGGGCCCCGGGGAGCTGTTTTTT. This chain joins TRBV28 and TRBJ2-2, with 9 bases fitting TRBD1. Germline-derived CDR1 and CDR2 are MDHEN and SYDVKM. CDR3 length: 13 residues. Trimming at V came to 8 bases and at J to 6 bases, leaving 4 bases not matched to a gene.